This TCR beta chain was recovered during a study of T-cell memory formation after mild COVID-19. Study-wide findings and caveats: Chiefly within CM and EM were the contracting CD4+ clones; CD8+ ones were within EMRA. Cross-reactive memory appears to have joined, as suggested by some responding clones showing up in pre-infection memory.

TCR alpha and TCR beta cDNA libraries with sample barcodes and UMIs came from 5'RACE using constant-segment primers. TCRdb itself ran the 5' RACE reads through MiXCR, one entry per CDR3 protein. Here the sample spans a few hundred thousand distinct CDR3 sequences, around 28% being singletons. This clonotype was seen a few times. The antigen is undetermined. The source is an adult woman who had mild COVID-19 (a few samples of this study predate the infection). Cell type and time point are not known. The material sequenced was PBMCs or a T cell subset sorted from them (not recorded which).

The CDR3 DNA sequence: TGCGCCAGCAGCCAAGGGGGAGCCATGAACTATGGCTACACCTTC. Translated, it gives CASSQGGAMNYGYTF. V gene TRBV4-3 combines with J gene TRBJ1-2, with D unresolved. The CDR3 is 15 amino acids. V was pared by 1 base and J by 2 bases, with 11 bases between. Germline V gene lookup returns CDR1 LGHNA and CDR2 YSLEER.